This T cell receptor (beta chain) appears in the sequencing data of a study of T cells after yellow fever vaccination. The CDR3 sequence is 13 residues long. V shed 4 bases and J shed 1 base, with 7 bases lying between them. A universal primer site and UMIs were added as TCR cDNA was made by 5'RACE template switching. TCRdb reanalysed the 5' RACE reads using MiXCR and keeps one entry per CDR3 protein. This table has 150,000 to 200,000 distinct CDR3 sequences, approximately 11% appearing once. Study conclusions and caveats: Post-booster samples contained most primary-vaccination clones (around 95% CD4, roughly 88% CD8). By day 5 rather than day 15, the secondary response had peaked, though it was weaker. The appearance of a small share of clonotypes in both CD4 and CD8 compartments was observed.

Details on this clonotype: No antigen is known for it.

This sequence originates from a man between 18 and 29 years old who received the YFV17D yellow fever vaccine. Sample: CD8+ T cells sorted from PBMCs, taken 15 days after the yellow fever booster vaccination. The chain joins TRBV12-3 or TRBV12-4 to TRBJ2-5; TRBD1 is a possible D gene (6 bases). CDR3 sequence: CASSSDSQETQYF. The CDR3 nucleotides are TGTGCCAGCAGTTCGGACAGCCAAGAGACCCAGTACTTC.